Listed here are 15 T cell receptor beta chains from one sample, sequenced in a study of brain metastases from non-small cell lung cancer. Method: immunoSEQ multiplex PCR; TCRdb's copy keeps in-frame clones and lacks some. The repertoire holds some 2,000 clones, with just under 85% as singletons. The sequencing input was primary lung tumor tissue. Receptor source: a donor at least 40 years old with non-small cell lung cancer.

The chain recombines TRBV5-5 with TRBJ2-7; D is uncertain. The CDR3 loop spans 13 amino acids. V lost 5 bases, J lost 5 bases, and 14 bases lay in between. Germline loops: CDR1 SGHKS, CDR2 YYEKEE (reference sequence). CDR3 residues: CASSPVTTNEQYF. The DNA of the CDR3 is TGTGCCAGCAGTCCCGTGACCACTAACGAGCAGTACTTC.

The gene calls are TRBV5-4 and TRBJ2-5; D possibly uses TRBD1 or TRBD2 (5 bases each). The V end lost 0 bases, the J end lost 3 bases, and 12 bases lay between the germline ends. This CDR3 comprises 15 residues. Looked up from germline, CDR1 is SGHNT and CDR2 is YYREEE (reference sequence). The CDR3 loop is CASSLVGDAEETQYF. The DNA of the CDR3 is TGTGCCAGCAGCTTGGTGGGGGACGCCGAAGAGACCCAGTACTTC.

The chain combines TRBV6-2 or TRBV6-3 with TRBJ2-1; TRBD2 matches at 9 bases. The J segment lost 9 bases and the V segment lost 5 bases, leaving 11 bases of the junction unmatched. Germline V gene data show CDR1 as MNHEY and CDR2 as SVGEGT. The CDR3 length is 15 residues. DNA of the CDR3: TGTGCCAGCAGTCGAGCTAGCGGGATAGGAGGTGAGCAGTTCTTC. This translates into CASSRASGIGGEQFF.

This clone was recorded a few times. This specimen includes other DNA sequences encoding the same CDR3. The rearrangement uses TRBV19 and TRBJ1-2; D uncertain. Germline CDR1 is LNHDA and CDR2 is SQIVND (reference sequence). The CDR3 has 15 residues. V lost 9 bases and J lost 1, with 18 bases in between. For the CDR3, the DNA is TGTGCCAGCTTGGAGGCGGCGAGGGATAACTATGGCTACACCTTC. Its translation: CASLEAARDNYGYTF.

The chain uses TRBV6-1 and TRBJ1-5, with TRBD1 matching 7 bases. This CDR3 has 15 residues. Germline V gives CDR1 MNHNS, CDR2 SASEGT. V shed 1 base and J 7 bases; nucleotides not matched to a gene: 7. This CDR3 reads CASSEGSGGGQPQHF. As DNA, the CDR3 is TGTGCCAGCAGTGAAGGATCAGGGGGTGGGCAGCCCCAGCATTTT.

This CDR3 reads CAWSASYEQYF. CDR3 nucleotides: TGTGCCTGGAGTGCTAGCTACGAGCAGTACTTC. The gene calls are TRBV30 and TRBJ2-7; no firm D call. The germline V gene has CDR1 GTSNPN and CDR2 SVGIG (reference sequence). CDR3 length: 11 amino acids. The V end was cut by 1 base, the J end by 3 bases, with 4 bases between.

This clone was recorded a few times. The chain uses TRBV6-1 and TRBJ1-3, with D unresolved. With 3 bases removed from V and 9 bases from J, the gap between germline ends came to 15 bases. CDR1 and CDR2 (germline): MNHNS, SASEGT. The CDR3 spans 14 residues. Here the CDR3 DNA reads TGTGCCAGCAGTGAGGAACAGATGGAAAGCACCATATATTTT. Translated: CASSEEQMESTIYF.

This chain links TRBV2 with TRBJ2-2; 15 nucleotides agree with TRBD2. The ends lost 5 bases at V and 7 bases at J; junction bases unmatched: 5. CDR3 length: 16 residues. The germline V gene encodes CDR1 SNHLY and CDR2 FYNNEI. CDR3 region: CASSWTSGRAIGELFF. The DNA for the CDR3 is TGTGCCAGCAGTTGGACTAGCGGGAGGGCTATCGGGGAGCTGTTTTTT.

V and J are TRBV27 and TRBJ2-7, with D tentatively TRBD1 or TRBD2 (6 bases each). V was shortened by 8 bases and J by 5 bases, with 19 bases between the two germline ends. CDR1 and CDR2 (germline): MNHEY, SMNVEV (reference sequence). This CDR3 is built from 14 residues. CDR3 DNA: TGTGCCAGCGGGGGGCAAAGTATTATCCACGAGCAGTACTTC. This sequence encodes CASGGQSIIHEQYF.

The chain has TRBV6-5 and TRBJ2-1, with 7 positions matching TRBD1. J lost 14 bases, V lost 2 bases, and 15 bases had no gene match. Germline V gene data show CDR1 as MNHEY and CDR2 as SVGAGI. This CDR3 contains 15 residues. The CDR3 spells CASSYGPDRAPLEFF. The CDR3 nucleotides are TGTGCCAGCAGTTACGGACCTGACAGGGCCCCCCTGGAGTTCTTC.

This clone is a singleton in its sample. The V gene is TRBV10-3, the J gene TRBJ2-7; no clear D gene. Trimming pared 4 bases from V and 0 bases from J, leaving 7 bases between. The germline V gene encodes CDR1 ENHRY and CDR2 SYGVKD. This CDR3 spans 13 amino acids. CDR3 residues: CAISGVPSYEQYF. CDR3 DNA: TGTGCCATCAGTGGGGTCCCCTCCTACGAGCAGTACTTC.

Only one count was recorded for this clone. The junction differs from germline at one of its ends, possibly a read error. The same CDR3 is also encoded by other DNA sequences in this sample. The rearrangement uses TRBV5-6 and TRBJ2-7; unclear D gene. The CDR3 has 17 residues. CDR1 is SGHDT, CDR2 YYEEEE, per germline. The CDR3 DNA sequence: TGTGCCAGCAGCTTGACTCCTCCCAGCTACAGCTCCTACGAGCAGTACTTT. It yields the protein CASSLTPPSYSSYEQYF. Full variable domain (rest looked up from reference TRBV5-6 and TRBJ2-7): DAGVTQSPTHLIKTRGQQVTLRCSPKSGHDTVSWYQQALGQGPQFIFQYYEEEERQRGNFPDRFSGHQFPNYSSELNVNALLLGDSALYLCASSLTPPSYSSYEQYFGPGTRLTVT.

The chain joins TRBV5-1 to TRBJ2-1, with 11 bases lining up with TRBD2. Germline V CDR1 and CDR2: SGHRS, YFSETQ. The CDR3 covers 11 residues. Germline trimming cut 8 bases from V and 8 bases from J; bases unmatched to any gene: 0. DNA of the CDR3: TGCGCCAGGGGACTAGCGGATGAGCAGTTCTTC. This translates into CARGLADEQFF.

This clone was counted once. Other DNA variants within this sample encode the same CDR3. The chain has TRBV29-1 and TRBJ2-2; 7 nucleotides agree with TRBD1. CDR1 is SQVTM and CDR2 is ANQGSEA in the germline V gene. The CDR3 is 14 residues long. V lost 4 bases to trimming and J lost 4 bases; unmatched junction nucleotides: 6. CDR3 amino acids: CSVGSGGTTGELFF. CDR3 coding DNA: TGCAGCGTTGGGTCAGGGGGAACCACCGGGGAGCTGTTTTTT.

This rearrangement joins TRBV4-2 to TRBJ2-2; no reliable D call. Deletions cut 0 bases from V and 7 bases from J, with 15 bases between. Germline V gene lookup returns CDR1 LGHNA and CDR2 YNFKEQ. The length of the CDR3 is 16 residues. The CDR3 loop is CASSQEEGRLDGELFF. Written as DNA, the CDR3 is TGTGCCAGCAGCCAAGAAGAAGGAAGGTTGGACGGGGAGCTGTTTTTT.